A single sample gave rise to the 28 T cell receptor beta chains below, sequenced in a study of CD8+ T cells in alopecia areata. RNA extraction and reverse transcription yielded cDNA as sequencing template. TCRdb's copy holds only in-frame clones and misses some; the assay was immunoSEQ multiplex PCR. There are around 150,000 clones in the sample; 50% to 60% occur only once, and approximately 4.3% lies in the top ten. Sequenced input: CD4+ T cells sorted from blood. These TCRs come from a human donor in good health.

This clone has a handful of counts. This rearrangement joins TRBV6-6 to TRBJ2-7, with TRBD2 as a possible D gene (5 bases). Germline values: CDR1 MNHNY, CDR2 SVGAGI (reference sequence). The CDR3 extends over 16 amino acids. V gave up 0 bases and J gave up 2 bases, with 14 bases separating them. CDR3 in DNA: TGTGCCAGCAGTTACTCGGCGGCGGGTGGGGCCTACGAGCAGTACTTC. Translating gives CASSYSAAGGAYEQYF.

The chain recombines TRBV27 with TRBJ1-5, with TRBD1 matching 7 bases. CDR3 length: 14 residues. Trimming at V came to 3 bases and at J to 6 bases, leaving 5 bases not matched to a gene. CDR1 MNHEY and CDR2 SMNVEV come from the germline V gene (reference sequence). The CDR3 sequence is CASSFQGVGQPQHF. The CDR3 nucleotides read TGTGCCAGCAGTTTCCAGGGGGTGGGTCAGCCCCAGCATTTT.

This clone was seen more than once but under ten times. CDR3 in DNA: TGCAGCGTTGTACCCGATGAAAAACTGTTTTTT. Translation: CSVVPDEKLFF. This sequence joins TRBV29-1 and TRBJ1-4; D is undetermined. Germline-derived CDR1 and CDR2 are SQVTM and ANQGSEA. V lost 4 bases and J lost 6, with 6 bases in between. This CDR3 is 11 amino acids long.

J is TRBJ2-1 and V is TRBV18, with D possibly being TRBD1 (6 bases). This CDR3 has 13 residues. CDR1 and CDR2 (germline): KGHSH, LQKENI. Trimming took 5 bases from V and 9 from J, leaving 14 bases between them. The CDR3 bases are TGTGCCAGCTCAGCTCAGGGGCAGGGTGAGCAGTTCTTC. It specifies CASSAQGQGEQFF.

CDR3 bases: TGCGCCAGCAGCCCGGGACCGTATTCAGCCAAAAACATTCAGTACTTC. The encoded protein is CASSPGPYSAKNIQYF. V is TRBV23-1 and J is TRBJ2-4; the D gene could be TRBD1 or TRBD2 (5 bases each). TRBV23-1 is reported as an ORF; its role is uncertain. The V end was cut by 6 bases, the J end by 0 bases, with 15 bases between. The CDR3 has 16 amino acids.

The DNA for the CDR3 is TGCAGCGTTGATGAATTAGGTAACAACGAGCAGTACTTC. Amino acids: CSVDELGNNEQYF. The chain uses TRBV29-1 and TRBJ2-7, with D unclear. The germline V gene encodes CDR1 SQVTM and CDR2 ANQGSEA. V gave up 3 bases and J gave up 5 bases, with 14 bases separating them. The CDR3 consists of 13 residues.

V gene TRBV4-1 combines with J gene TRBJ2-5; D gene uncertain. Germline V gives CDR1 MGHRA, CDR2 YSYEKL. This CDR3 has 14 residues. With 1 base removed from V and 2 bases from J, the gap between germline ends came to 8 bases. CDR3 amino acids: CASSQAGYQETQYF. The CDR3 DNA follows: TGCGCCAGCAGCCAAGCGGGTTATCAAGAGACCCAGTACTTC.

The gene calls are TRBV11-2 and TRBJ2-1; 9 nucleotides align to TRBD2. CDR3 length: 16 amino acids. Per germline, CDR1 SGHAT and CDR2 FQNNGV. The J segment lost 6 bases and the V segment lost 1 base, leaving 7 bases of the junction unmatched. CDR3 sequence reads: CASSLAPAGGGNEQFF. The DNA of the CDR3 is TGTGCCAGCAGCTTAGCTCCCGCGGGAGGGGGCAATGAGCAGTTCTTC.

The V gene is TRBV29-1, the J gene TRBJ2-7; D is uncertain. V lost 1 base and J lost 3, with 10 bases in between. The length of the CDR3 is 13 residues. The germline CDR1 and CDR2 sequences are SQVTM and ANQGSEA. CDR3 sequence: CSVEGVNRYEQYF. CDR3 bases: TGCAGCGTTGAAGGAGTAAACCGCTACGAGCAGTACTTC.

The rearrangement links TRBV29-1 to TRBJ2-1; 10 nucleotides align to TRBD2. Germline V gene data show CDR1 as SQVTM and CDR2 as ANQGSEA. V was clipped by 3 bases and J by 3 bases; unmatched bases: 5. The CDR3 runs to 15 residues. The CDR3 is CSVEAASGGYNEQFF. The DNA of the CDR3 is TGCAGCGTTGAGGCGGCTAGCGGGGGCTACAATGAGCAGTTCTTC.

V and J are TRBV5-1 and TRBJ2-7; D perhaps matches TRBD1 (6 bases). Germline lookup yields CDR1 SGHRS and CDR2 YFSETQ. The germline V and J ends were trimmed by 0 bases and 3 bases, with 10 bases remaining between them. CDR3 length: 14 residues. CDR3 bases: TGCGCCAGCAGCTTGGGGGGGCAGGTCTACGAGCAGTACTTC. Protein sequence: CASSLGGQVYEQYF.

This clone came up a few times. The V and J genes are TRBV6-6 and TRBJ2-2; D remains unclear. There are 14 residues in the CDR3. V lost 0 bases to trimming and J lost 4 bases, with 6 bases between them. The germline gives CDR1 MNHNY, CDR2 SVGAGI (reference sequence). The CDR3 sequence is CASSYSPVTGELFF. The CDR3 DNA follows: TGTGCCAGCAGTTACTCGCCCGTCACCGGGGAGCTGTTTTTT.

The CDR3, as DNA: TGCGCCAGCAGCCTGTATATCAATCAGCCCCAGCATTTT. Its protein is CASSLYINQPQHF. V and J are TRBV5-1 and TRBJ1-5; D gene uncertain. Germline assignment: CDR1 SGHRS and CDR2 YFSETQ. The CDR3 is made up of 13 amino acids. V lost 4 bases to trimming and J lost 3 bases, with 8 bases between them.

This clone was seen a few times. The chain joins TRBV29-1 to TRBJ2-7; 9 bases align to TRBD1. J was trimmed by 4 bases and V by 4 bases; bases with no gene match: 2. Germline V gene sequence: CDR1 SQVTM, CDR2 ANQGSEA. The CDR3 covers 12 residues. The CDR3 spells CSVGDREYEQYF. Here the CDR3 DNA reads TGCAGCGTTGGGGACAGGGAATACGAGCAGTACTTC.

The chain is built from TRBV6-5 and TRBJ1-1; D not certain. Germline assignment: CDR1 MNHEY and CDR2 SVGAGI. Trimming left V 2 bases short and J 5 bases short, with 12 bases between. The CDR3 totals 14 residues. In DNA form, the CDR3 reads TGTGCCAGCAGTTACAGTGGCCCTCGGACTGAAGCTTTCTTT. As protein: CASSYSGPRTEAFF.

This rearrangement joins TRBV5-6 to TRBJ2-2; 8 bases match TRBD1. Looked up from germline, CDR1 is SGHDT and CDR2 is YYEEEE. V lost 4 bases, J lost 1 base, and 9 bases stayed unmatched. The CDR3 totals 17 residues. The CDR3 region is CASSLDRGGWNTGELFF. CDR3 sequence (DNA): TGTGCCAGCAGCCTAGACAGGGGAGGATGGAACACCGGGGAGCTGTTTTTT.

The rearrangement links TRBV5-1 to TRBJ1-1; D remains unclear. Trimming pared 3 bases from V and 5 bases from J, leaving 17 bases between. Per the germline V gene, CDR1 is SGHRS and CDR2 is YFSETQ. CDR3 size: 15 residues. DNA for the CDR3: TGCGCCAGCAGCTACTCTGGGCCGGCGAGGACTGAAGCTTTCTTT. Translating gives CASSYSGPARTEAFF.

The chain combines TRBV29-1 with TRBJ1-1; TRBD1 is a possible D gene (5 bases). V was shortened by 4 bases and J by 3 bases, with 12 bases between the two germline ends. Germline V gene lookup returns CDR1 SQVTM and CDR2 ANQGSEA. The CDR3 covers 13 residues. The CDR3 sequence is CSVAPWGDTEAFF. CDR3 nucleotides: TGCAGCGTTGCTCCCTGGGGGGACACTGAAGCTTTCTTT.

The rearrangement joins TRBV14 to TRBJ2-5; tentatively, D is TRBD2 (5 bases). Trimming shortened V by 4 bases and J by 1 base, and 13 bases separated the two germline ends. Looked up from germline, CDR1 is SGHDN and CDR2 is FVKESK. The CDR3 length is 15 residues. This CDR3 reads CASSRHAAGQETQYF. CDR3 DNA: TGTGCCAGCAGCCGTCATGCGGCGGGCCAAGAGACCCAGTACTTC.

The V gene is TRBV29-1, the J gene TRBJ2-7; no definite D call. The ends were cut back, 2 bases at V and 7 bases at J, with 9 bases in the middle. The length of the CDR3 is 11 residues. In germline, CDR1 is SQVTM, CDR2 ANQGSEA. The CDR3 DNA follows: TGCAGCGTTGAAATTAGAAGGGAGCAGTACTTC. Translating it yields CSVEIRREQYF.

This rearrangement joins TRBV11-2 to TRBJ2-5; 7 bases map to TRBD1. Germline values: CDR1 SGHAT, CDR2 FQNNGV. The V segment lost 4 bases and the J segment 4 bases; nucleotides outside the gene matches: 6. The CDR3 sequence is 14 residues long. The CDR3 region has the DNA TGTGCCAGCAGCTCGAGGGACAGCCTAGAGACCCAGTACTTC. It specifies CASSSRDSLETQYF.

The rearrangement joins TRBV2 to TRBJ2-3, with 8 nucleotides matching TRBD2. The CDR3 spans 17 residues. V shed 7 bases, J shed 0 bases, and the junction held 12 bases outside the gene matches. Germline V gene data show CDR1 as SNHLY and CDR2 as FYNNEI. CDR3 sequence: CASTLVPGLVSTDTQYF. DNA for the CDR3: TGTGCCAGCACCCTAGTCCCGGGACTAGTCAGCACAGATACGCAGTATTTT.

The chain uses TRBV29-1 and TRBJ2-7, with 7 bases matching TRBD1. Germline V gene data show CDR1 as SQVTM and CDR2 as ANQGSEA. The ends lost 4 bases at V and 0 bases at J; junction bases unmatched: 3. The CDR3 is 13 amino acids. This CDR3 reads CSVATGNSYEQYF. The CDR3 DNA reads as TGCAGCGTTGCGACAGGGAACTCCTACGAGCAGTACTTC.

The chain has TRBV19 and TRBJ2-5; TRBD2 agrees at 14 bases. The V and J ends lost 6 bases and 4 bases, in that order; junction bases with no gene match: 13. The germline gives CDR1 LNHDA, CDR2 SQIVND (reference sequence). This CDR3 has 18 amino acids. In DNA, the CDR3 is TGTGCCAGTAGAAAATCGGGACTAGCGGGAGAATTCGGAGAGACCCAGTACTTC. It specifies CASRKSGLAGEFGETQYF.

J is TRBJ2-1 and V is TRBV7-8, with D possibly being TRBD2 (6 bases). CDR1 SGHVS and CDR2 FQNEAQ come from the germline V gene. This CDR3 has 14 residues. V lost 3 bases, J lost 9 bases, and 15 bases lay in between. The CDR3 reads CASSFYGGTAEQFF. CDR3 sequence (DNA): TGTGCCAGCAGCTTTTATGGCGGGACTGCTGAGCAGTTCTTC. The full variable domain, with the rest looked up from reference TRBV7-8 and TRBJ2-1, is GAGVSQSPRYKVAKRGQDVALRCDPISGHVSLFWYQQALGQGPEFLTYFQNEAQLDKSGLPSDRFFAERPEGSVSTLKIQRTQQEDSAVYLCASSFYGGTAEQFFGPGTRLTVL.

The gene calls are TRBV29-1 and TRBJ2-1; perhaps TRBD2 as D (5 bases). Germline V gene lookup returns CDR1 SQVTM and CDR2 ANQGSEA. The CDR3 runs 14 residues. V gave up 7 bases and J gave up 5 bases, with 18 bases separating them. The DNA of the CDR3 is TGCAGCGCCGATGAGCGGAATTCGAACAATGAGCAGTTCTTC. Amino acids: CSADERNSNNEQFF.

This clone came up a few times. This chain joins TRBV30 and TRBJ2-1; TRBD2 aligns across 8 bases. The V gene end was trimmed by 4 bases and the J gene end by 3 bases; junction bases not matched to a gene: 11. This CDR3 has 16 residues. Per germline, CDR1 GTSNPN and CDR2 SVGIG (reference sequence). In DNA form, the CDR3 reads TGTGCCTGGATTAGTAAACTAGCGGTTAACTACAATGAGCAGTTCTTC. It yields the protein CAWISKLAVNYNEQFF.

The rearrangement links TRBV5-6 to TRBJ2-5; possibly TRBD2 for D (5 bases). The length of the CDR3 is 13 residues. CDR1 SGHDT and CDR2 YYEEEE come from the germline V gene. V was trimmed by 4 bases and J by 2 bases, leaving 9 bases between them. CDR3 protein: CASSGRGQETQYF. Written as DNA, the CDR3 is TGTGCCAGCAGCGGCCGGGGACAAGAGACCCAGTACTTC.